The 4 T cell receptor beta chains reported below all come from one sample, sequenced in a study of control samples from healthy donors and cancer patients (dated by TCRdb to 2020 to 2021). The library was built by means of the immunoSEQ multiplex PCR assay. In its TCRdb copy, this immuneACCESS table keeps in-frame sequences only and misses some clones. Where compared with another copy, unresolved V genes explain less than half of these, and the others have no known cause. This sample holds about 160,000 clones; just under 95% were observed only once. The ten most abundant clones make up under 8.5% of the sample. The sequencing input was blood. The receptors stem from a woman aged 35 to 49 in good health.

The gene calls are TRBV9 and TRBJ2-3; TRBD1 matches 10 bases. CDR3 length: 17 amino acids. From germline, CDR1 is SGDLS and CDR2 YYNGEE. After removal of 4 bases from V and 1 base from J, the junction contained 9 bases not matched to a gene. In DNA, the CDR3 is TGTGCCAGCAGCCCATATGTCGGGACAGGGGGCACAGATACGCAGTATTTT. Translation gives CASSPYVGTGGTDTQYF.

This clone was found once. The chain links TRBV4-3 to TRBJ2-1; D perhaps matches TRBD2 (6 bases). The V gene lost 0 bases and the J gene lost 7 bases, with 16 bases spanning the gap. The CDR3 extends over 16 amino acids. CDR1 and CDR2 from the germline V gene are LGHNA and YSLEER. The CDR3 region has the DNA TGCGCCAGCAGCCAAGACTTTATGGGACTCGAAAATGAGCAGTTCTTC. This gives the protein CASSQDFMGLENEQFF.

J is TRBJ1-6 and V is TRBV21-1; whether TRBD1, the table's D call, matches the DNA was not checked. TRBV21-1 is designated a pseudogene. The CDR3 length is 14 residues. The CDR3: CASSSDRANSPLHF. CDR3 DNA: TGTGCCAGCAGCTCCGACAGGGCCAATTCACCCCTCCACTTT.

This chain connects TRBV6-5 to TRBJ2-7; 8 bases are a match to TRBD2. With V trimmed by 7 bases and J by 6 bases, 14 bases remained unmatched. CDR1 is MNHEY and CDR2 is SVGAGI in the germline V gene. This CDR3 contains 15 residues. The CDR3 DNA follows: TGTGCCAGCACCGAGCGCCTCGGGGGGGCTATCGAGCAGTACTTC. It yields the protein CASTERLGGAIEQYF.